This T cell receptor beta chain was captured in a study of shared clonotypes between healthy human individuals. Sequencing was at deep level. The repertoire was sequenced with immunoSEQ multiplex PCR; TCRdb's copy has only in-frame clones and lacks some. The data contain roughly 500,000 clones, approximately 82% of them singletons. This clone was counted a few times. CDR3 size: 13 residues. Trimming left V 2 bases short and J 3 bases short, with 7 bases between. CDR1 and CDR2 from the germline V gene are SGHAT and FQNNGV. The donor cohort consisted entirely of Caucasian adults residing in Nashville, Tennessee. Genomic DNA for unsorted samples, which was extracted with the QIAamp DNA Blood Mini kit, came from 99 million or so PBMCs.

The TCR originated in a woman in her thirties or forties in good health. Some clones in this sample may be carry-over from other donors' samples. Sequencing used PBMCs. This chain uses TRBV11-2 with TRBJ2-5; D is possibly TRBD2 (5 bases). The DNA of the CDR3 is TGTGCCAGCAGCTTAACGGGGAAAGAGACCCAGTACTTC. Its translation: CASSLTGKETQYF.